Listed here are 18 T cell receptor beta chains from one sample, sequenced in a study of blood T cell repertoires in COVID-19. Repertoires were generated with immunoSEQ multiplex PCR, while TCRdb's copy carries only in-frame clones and drops some. The sample has about 380,000 clones; about 88% are singletons. The sample taken for sequencing was PBMCs or T cells enriched from blood (not recorded which). All receptors come from a woman aged 25 to 39 who had recovered from COVID-19.

The chain employs TRBV21-1 and TRBJ2-4; no DNA check was done on the table's D call, TRBD2. TRBV21-1 is a known pseudogene. The CDR3 spans 22 residues. CDR3 bases: TGTGCCAGCAGCAAAGTAGTACGGGGGGCTGGGGAAAATAATTCGGCCAAAAACATTCAGTACTTC. It is translated as CASSKVVRGAGENNSAKNIQYF.

Details on this clone: Germline is not matched at one junction end, which may reflect a read error. The chain employs TRBV12-3 or TRBV12-4 and TRBJ2-7, with 9 positions matching TRBD1. This CDR3 contains 13 residues. The CDR3 loop is CASSFQGTGSTHF. CDR3 bases: TGTGCCAGCAGTTTTCAAGGGACAGGGAGCACCCACTTC.

The chain is built from TRBV3-1 (or the pseudogene TRBV3-2) and TRBJ2-7, with 11 positions matching TRBD1. Germline V lookup: CDR1 LGHDT, CDR2 YNNKEL (reference sequence). CDR3 size: 15 residues. The V segment lost 3 bases and the J segment 3 bases; nucleotides outside the gene matches: 4. The CDR3 loop reads CASSHGGQGGYEQYF. In DNA, the CDR3 is TGTGCCAGCAGCCACGGGGGACAGGGGGGCTACGAGCAGTACTTC.

The J gene is TRBJ2-3, the V gene TRBV7-3, with D maybe TRBD1 (6 bases). Germline-derived CDR1 and CDR2 are SGHTA and FQGTGA. Trimming took off 4 bases at V and 1 base at J, with 9 bases between the two ends. This CDR3 is built from 14 residues. Written as DNA, the CDR3 is TGTGCCAGCAGCTCAGGGGCGCGCACAGATACGCAGTATTTT. Encoded protein: CASSSGARTDTQYF.

The chain joins TRBV25-1 to TRBJ2-7; D possibly corresponds to TRBD1 (6 bases). CDR3 length: 15 residues. Trimming took 7 bases from V and 5 from J, leaving 21 bases between them. Germline V CDR1 and CDR2: MGHDK, SYGVNS. CDR3 sequence: CASTEEAGVFHEQYF. In DNA, the CDR3 is TGTGCCAGCACTGAGGAGGCAGGGGTCTTCCACGAGCAGTACTTC.

V usage is TRBV10-3 and J usage is TRBJ1-5; D is ambiguous. V lost 11 bases, J lost 3 bases, and 14 bases lay in between. The CDR3 is made up of 13 amino acids. Germline-derived CDR1 and CDR2 are ENHRY and SYGVKD. This CDR3 is CASQQQPNQPQHF. DNA for the CDR3: TGTGCCTCCCAACAGCAACCCAATCAGCCCCAGCATTTT.

V is TRBV21-1 and J is TRBJ2-1; TRBD2 reflects the table's D call only, with no check against the DNA. TRBV21-1 is a recognized pseudogene. This CDR3 spans 15 amino acids. The CDR3 sequence: CASSPDLSSYNEQFF. The CDR3 bases are TGTGCCAGCAGCCCCGACTTAAGCTCCTACAATGAGCAGTTCTTC.

This chain joins TRBV5-1 and TRBJ1-1; TRBD1 aligns across 7 bases. J was trimmed by 4 bases and V by 5 bases; bases with no gene match: 5. There are 13 residues in the CDR3. Germline CDR1 reads SGHRS; CDR2 reads YFSETQ. The CDR3 nucleotides read TGCGCCAGCAGAGAACAGGGGACCACTGAAGCTTTCTTT. This translates into CASREQGTTEAFF.

J is TRBJ2-3 and V is TRBV4-2; 8 nucleotides line up with TRBD2. The CDR3 has 16 amino acids. CDR1 and CDR2 from the germline V gene are LGHNA and YNFKEQ. V shed 1 base, J shed 1 base, and the junction held 4 bases outside the gene matches. CDR3 in amino acids: CASSQGGGGRTDTQYF. CDR3 bases: TGTGCCAGCAGCCAAGGGGGCGGGGGGCGCACAGATACGCAGTATTTT.

The chain joins TRBV5-1 to TRBJ1-2, with a possible D match to TRBD1 (6 bases). The CDR3 runs 14 residues. Between the trimmed V and J ends, which lost 4 bases and 5 bases, there was a span of 15 bases. Germline V gives CDR1 SGHRS, CDR2 YFSETQ. Here the CDR3 DNA reads TGCGCCAGCAGCCCGGACCAGGGGATTTATGGCTACACCTTC. It translates to CASSPDQGIYGYTF.

The chain links TRBV5-1 to TRBJ1-1; the D gene is possibly TRBD1 (6 bases). The germline CDR1 and CDR2 sequences are SGHRS and YFSETQ. The CDR3 is 16 residues long. V was cut by 5 bases and J by 2 bases, with 19 bases left in between. This CDR3 reads CASSPSRGILNTEAFF. CDR3 bases: TGCGCCAGCAGTCCTAGTAGGGGGATATTAAACACTGAAGCTTTCTTT.

This clone was found a few times. The chain couples TRBV19 to TRBJ1-1; the D gene is possibly TRBD1 (5 bases). V dropped 3 bases and J dropped 2 bases, with 16 bases sitting between them. CDR3 length: 16 residues. Germline lookup yields CDR1 LNHDA and CDR2 SQIVND (reference sequence). Written as DNA, the CDR3 is TGTGCCAGTAGTATTATAGGGGCCGGGTCAAACACTGAAGCTTTCTTT. Its translation: CASSIIGAGSNTEAFF.

The chain uses TRBV28 and TRBJ2-4; the match to TRBD2 covers 7 bases. Germline V gene sequence: CDR1 MDHEN, CDR2 SYDVKM. The CDR3 has 12 amino acids. Losses at the gene ends were 5 bases for V and 8 bases for J; bases not matched to a gene: 3. Written as DNA, the CDR3 is TGTGCCAGCAGTGGGGGAGGGGACATTCAGTACTTC. Protein product: CASSGGGDIQYF.

The gene calls are TRBV7-2 and TRBJ2-2; D possibly corresponds to TRBD2 (7 bases). The CDR3 totals 16 residues. Per the germline V gene, CDR1 is SGHTA and CDR2 is FQGNSA. Trimming shortened V by 4 bases and J by 2 bases, and 14 bases separated the two germline ends. The CDR3 loop reads CASSSIGGANTGELFF. The CDR3 region has the DNA TGTGCCAGCAGCTCCATTGGGGGGGCTAACACCGGGGAGCTGTTTTTT.

The V and J genes are TRBV7-3 and TRBJ1-1, with 10 bases that match TRBD1. Germline V gene sequence: CDR1 SGHTA, CDR2 FQGTGA. After removal of 5 bases from V and 11 bases from J, the junction contained 8 bases not matched to a gene. The CDR3 extends over 13 amino acids. CDR3 residues: CASSTRQGANAFF. The CDR3, as DNA: TGTGCCAGCAGCACCCGACAGGGGGCTAACGCTTTCTTT.

This rearrangement joins TRBV2 to TRBJ1-1; 9 bases agree with TRBD1. This CDR3 is 13 amino acids long. V lost 10 bases, J lost 0 bases, and 3 bases stayed unmatched. Per germline, CDR1 SNHLY and CDR2 FYNNEI. The CDR3 here is CATRDRVNTEAFF. The CDR3 region has the DNA TGTGCCACTAGGGACAGGGTGAACACTGAAGCTTTCTTT.

The gene calls are TRBV7-8 and TRBJ1-3; 10 bases agree with TRBD1. The CDR3 contains 20 residues. Germline CDR1 SGHVS, CDR2 FQNEAQ. V gave up 1 base and J gave up 0 bases; unmatched junction bases: 12. The CDR3 nucleotides read TGTGCCAGCAGCTTAGTTCGGGGGACAGGGGATACCATCTCTGGAAACACCATATATTTT. Translation: CASSLVRGTGDTISGNTIYF.

The chain joins TRBV7-9 to TRBJ1-4; D call uncertain. With 5 bases removed from V and 8 bases from J, the gap between germline ends came to 12 bases. Germline-derived CDR1 and CDR2 are SEHNR and FQNEAQ (reference sequence). The CDR3 spans 13 residues. The CDR3 DNA follows: TGTGCCAGCAGCATCCTGGGCGAAGAAAAACTGTTTTTT. Its translation is CASSILGEEKLFF.